This T cell receptor (beta chain) derives from a study of graft-versus-host responses after intestinal transplantation. The method was immunoSEQ multiplex PCR; TCRdb's version includes in-frame clones alone and lacks a portion of them. The data contain more than 12,000 clones, roughly 28% of them singletons. This clone has just a few counts. The junction and the germline gene differ at one end; a read error may be behind it. This CDR3 comprises 15 residues. Looked up from germline, CDR1 is MGHRA and CDR2 is YSYEKL. The sequences come from alloreactive CD4+ T cells from a mixed lymphocyte reaction culture, collected before intestinal transplant. Subset specified: CFSE-low proliferating T cells sorted from approximately six-day pre-transplant mixed lymphocyte reaction (GvH or HvG direction). The TCR sequence derives from a human patient who received an intestinal transplant. The J gene is TRBJ2-3, the V gene TRBV4-1; 9 bases line up with TRBD2. CDR3 in DNA: TGTGCCAGCAGCCAAACTAGCGGGAGCACAGATACGCAGTATTTT. Translated: CASSQTSGSTDTQYF.